These 18 T cell receptor beta chains came from one sample sequenced in a study of Graves' ophthalmopathy and Graves' hyperthyroidism. For repertoire sequencing, the TCR beta CDR3 regions were amplified from RNA transcripts. Investigators did first-round RT-PCR with HTBI primers, then second-round multiplex PCR. TCRdb reanalysed the multiplex PCR reads using MiXCR and keeps one entry per CDR3 protein. The sample holds about 15,000 distinct CDR3 sequences, about 43% seen once. Sequencing was done on a sample of peripheral blood. The receptors were sampled from a middle-aged woman with stable Graves' hyperthyroidism.

CDR3 in amino acids: CASMPSGKYEQYF. CDR3 DNA: TGTGCCAGCATGCCTAGCGGGAAATACGAGCAGTACTTC. The V and J genes are TRBV12-3 or TRBV12-4 and TRBJ2-7; 9 positions agree with TRBD2. V was pared by 7 bases and J by 4 bases, with 5 bases of the junction left unmatched. This CDR3 is built from 13 residues.

In the case of this clonotype: At one end the junction does not follow the germline gene, possibly because of a read error. V gene TRBV2 combines with J gene TRBJ2-7, with unresolved D. CDR1 and CDR2 (germline): SNHLY, FYNNEI. The CDR3 consists of 11 residues. The CDR3 reads CASICSYERYF. CDR3 coding DNA: TGTGCCAGCATATGTTCCTACGAGCGGTACTTC.

The chain uses TRBV5-1 and TRBJ2-7; D may be TRBD2 (7 bases). Germline CDR1 is SGHRS and CDR2 is YFSETQ. CDR3 length: 15 amino acids. Trimming left V 1 base short and J 4 bases short, with 15 bases between. The CDR3 loop reads CASSLYAGGRYEQYF. CDR3 DNA: TGCGCCAGCAGCTTGTATGCCGGGGGGCGGTACGAGCAGTACTTC. Based on the CDR3 plus reference TRBV5-1 and TRBJ2-7, the full variable domain is KAGVTQTPRYLIKTRGQQVTLSCSPISGHRSVSWYQQTPGQGLQFLFEYFSETQRNKGNFPGRFSGRQFSNSRSEMNVSTLELGDSALYLCASSLYAGGRYEQYFGPGTRLTVT.

This clonotype was recorded many times. The chain carries TRBV20-1 and TRBJ1-1, with D unresolved. V gave up 3 bases and J gave up 11 bases, with 19 bases separating them. The germline gives CDR1 DFQATT, CDR2 SNEGSKA (reference sequence). The CDR3 covers 13 residues. The CDR3 protein is CSASGPVSIGAFF. The CDR3 bases are TGCAGTGCTAGTGGCCCCGTTTCAATCGGGGCTTTCTTT.

Turning to this clonotype: The junction differs from germline at one of its ends, possibly a read error. This chain joins TRBV14 and TRBJ1-4; D possibly corresponds to TRBD1 (5 bases). Germline-derived CDR1 and CDR2 are SGHDN and FVKESK. CDR3 size: 16 residues. As DNA, the CDR3 is TGCGCCAGCAGCCAAGGCATCCTTGAGGGGAGTGAAAAACTGTTTTTT. Residues: CASSQGILEGSEKLFF.

The chain couples TRBV7-6 to TRBJ2-7; D ambiguous. The length of the CDR3 is 14 residues. Trimming cost V 2 bases and J 2 bases, with 10 bases left between them. The germline CDR1 and CDR2 sequences are SGHVS and FNYEAQ. CDR3 residues: CASSLSARTYEQYF. CDR3 in DNA: TGTGCCAGCAGCTTAAGCGCCCGAACCTACGAGCAGTACTTC.

This clonotype was detected ten times or more. The V gene is TRBV7-9, the J gene TRBJ1-1, with D unclear. The CDR3 totals 13 residues. CDR1 SEHNR and CDR2 FQNEAQ come from the germline V gene (reference sequence). Trimming removed 2 bases at V and 7 bases at J, with 11 bases between. The CDR3 DNA reads TGTGCCAGCAGCTTAAACCCGGGTGGTGAAGCTTTCTTT. Translation gives CASSLNPGGEAFF.

This clonotype was recorded many times. The V and J genes are TRBV19 and TRBJ2-3, with D possibly being TRBD2 (5 bases). The germline V gene encodes CDR1 LNHDA and CDR2 SQIVND (reference sequence). The CDR3 loop spans 15 amino acids. Trimming left V 3 bases short and J 2 bases short, with 12 bases between. The CDR3 spells CASSIYGDNTDTQYF. The CDR3 DNA reads TGTGCCAGTAGTATCTACGGGGATAACACAGATACGCAGTATTTT.

A few counts support this clonotype. The gene calls are TRBV3-1 and TRBJ1-1, with a tentative D call TRBD1 (6 bases). The CDR3 covers 13 residues. Trimming took 5 bases from V and 5 from J, leaving 12 bases between them. CDR1 and CDR2 from the germline V gene are LGHDT and YNNKEL (reference sequence). The CDR3: CASSLDRWTEAFF. The CDR3 coding sequence is TGTGCCAGCAGCTTGGACAGATGGACTGAAGCTTTCTTT.

The CDR3 spells CATSGSTDTQYF. CDR3 DNA: TGTGCCACCAGTGGTAGCACAGATACGCAGTATTTT. J is TRBJ2-3 and V is TRBV24-1; D not resolved. V lost 5 bases, J lost 0 bases, and 2 bases lay in between. Germline V gene sequence: CDR1 KGHDR, CDR2 SFDVKD. This CDR3 spans 12 amino acids.

This clonotype is medium-sized in the sample. This sequence joins TRBV2 and TRBJ2-2; D remains unclear. V was trimmed by 9 bases and J by 1 base, leaving 9 bases between them. The CDR3 sequence is 13 residues long. Germline lookup yields CDR1 SNHLY and CDR2 FYNNEI. This CDR3 is CARGRLNTGELFF. The CDR3 DNA reads as TGTGCCAGAGGACGGCTGAACACCGGGGAGCTGTTTTTT.

Concerning this clonotype: As the CDR3 is not closed by the conserved phenylalanine or tryptophan, this likely results from a read error. The chain is built from TRBV20-1 and TRBJ2-7; D possibly corresponds to TRBD1 (5 bases). Germline V gene data show CDR1 as DFQATT and CDR2 as SNEGSKA (reference sequence). The CDR3 has 12 residues. Trimming pared 3 bases from V and 5 bases from J, leaving 11 bases between. In DNA form, the CDR3 reads TGCAGTGCTAGCCTCACACAGGACGAGCAGTACTCC. This sequence encodes CSASLTQDEQYS.

This sequence joins TRBV5-4 and TRBJ2-7; the D call may be TRBD1 or TRBD2 (5 bases each). Trimming took 0 bases from V and 2 from J, leaving 9 bases between them. This CDR3 comprises 14 residues. In germline, CDR1 is SGHNT, CDR2 YYREEE (reference sequence). CDR3 nucleotide sequence: TGTGCCAGCAGCTTGGGAGGGGCGGCCTACGAGCAGTACTTC. Its translation is CASSLGGAAYEQYF.

This clonotype was counted between two and nine times. The chain combines TRBV5-5 with TRBJ2-1, with 7 bases that match TRBD1. This CDR3 contains 17 residues. CDR1 is SGHKS, CDR2 YYEKEE, per germline (reference sequence). J was trimmed by 0 bases and V by 2 bases; bases with no gene match: 8. CDR3: CASSFILQGYSYNEQFF. The CDR3 DNA sequence: TGTGCCAGCAGCTTTATCTTACAGGGGTACTCCTACAATGAGCAGTTCTTC.

The chain combines TRBV6-5 with TRBJ2-7; 7 bases match TRBD2. V lost 2 bases and J lost 4; bases outside the gene matches: 5. Germline assignment: CDR1 MNHEY and CDR2 SVGAGI. This CDR3 has 14 amino acids. This CDR3 reads CASSYSGRGYEQYF. The DNA for the CDR3 is TGTGCCAGCAGTTACAGTGGGCGGGGGTACGAGCAGTACTTC.

The genes are TRBV5-6 and TRBJ2-3; D tentatively fits TRBD1 or TRBD2 (6 bases each). The V gene's germline CDR1 is SGHDT and CDR2 YYEEEE. Deletions cut 3 bases from V and 8 bases from J, with 22 bases between. This CDR3 region has 16 residues. For the CDR3, the DNA is TGTGCCAGCAGCTCGGGGGCGGGATTGCCGGAGCGTACGCAGTATTTT. Encoded protein: CASSSGAGLPERTQYF.

The chain uses TRBV10-3 and TRBJ1-4; 7 bases are a match to TRBD1. The CDR3 loop spans 12 amino acids. Trimming at V came to 9 bases and at J to 6 bases, leaving 4 bases not matched to a gene. The germline V gene encodes CDR1 ENHRY and CDR2 SYGVKD. DNA for the CDR3: TGTGCCATAGGGGGCCGAGATGAAAAACTGTTTTTT. Translating gives CAIGGRDEKLFF.

This clonotype was counted ten times or more. The chain links TRBV6-9 to TRBJ1-1, with unresolved D. CDR3 size: 9 residues. The V and J ends lost 7 bases and 11 bases respectively, with 8 bases between them. Germline CDR1 and CDR2: MNHGY and SVAAGI. The CDR3: CASTQLAFF. In DNA form, the CDR3 reads TGTGCCAGCACACAGCTGGCTTTCTTT.